Listed below are T cell receptor beta chains from one sample, sequenced in a study of chemoradiotherapy in HPV16-positive cancers. Profiled with immunoSEQ multiplex PCR; TCRdb holds only in-frame clones, not every one. This table holds 25,000 to 40,000 clones, 89% found once. Sequencing was performed on blood, taken from a patient who underwent chemoradiotherapy. These TCRs come from a human donor with HPV-associated anogenital cancer. CDR3s include the opening cysteine and the closing phenylalanine or tryptophan. D genes are given only for firm matches. Clone sizes are given selectively: once, few, many, or a class where the clone is expanded.

TRBD2,.,TRBV7-2,TRBJ2-7,TGTGCCAGCAGCGAATCCCTAGCGGGAGTCTACGAGCAGTACTTC,CASSESLAGVYEQYF
TRBD2,.,TRBV7-8,TRBJ2-5,TGTGCCAGCAGCGGGGGGACTAGCGGGAGGGGTGAGACCCAGTACTTC,CASSGGTSGRGETQYF
.,.,TRBV6-6,TRBJ2-2,TGTGCCAGCACCCAGCACACCGGGGAGCTGTTTTTT,CASTQHTGELFF
.,.,TRBV21-1,TRBJ2-3,TGTGCCAGCAGGAACAGGAAGGTTAGCACAGATACGCAGTATTTT,CASRNRKVSTDTQYF
.,.,TRBV21-1,TRBJ2-2,TGTGCCAGCAGCAAATGGAACAGGGGGCTCGGCACCGGGGAGCTGTTTTTT,CASSKWNRGLGTGELFF
.,.,TRBV25-1,TRBJ2-1,TGTGCCAGCCTGCAAACGGGACTGACGATCAATGAGCAGTTCTTC,CASLQTGLTINEQFF
TRBD1,.,TRBV5-1,TRBJ1-2,TGCGCCAGCAGGCGGGACAGCGCTAACTATGGCTACACCTTC,CASRRDSANYGYTF
.,.,TRBV11-2,TRBJ1-3,TGTGCCAGCAGCCTCCCCGGGACAACTGGAAACACCATATATTTT,CASSLPGTTGNTIYF
TRBD1,.,TRBV12-5,TRBJ2-5,TGTGCTAGTGGTTTGGTAGCAGGGGGCTTTCAAGAGACCCAGTACTTC,CASGLVAGGFQETQYF
.,.,TRBV5-1,TRBJ2-3,TGCGCCAGCAGCTTGGGACTCTCTAGCACAGATACGCAGTATTTT,CASSLGLSSTDTQYF
TRBD2,.,TRBV7-3,TRBJ2-3,TGTGCCAGCAGCCAAAATGGACTAGCGGGAGAAGTCACAGATACGCAGTATTTT,CASSQNGLAGEVTDTQYF
.,.,TRBV19,TRBJ2-7,TGTGCCAGTAGTAAGGTAGCCCAGAGCTCCTACGAGCAGTACTTC,CASSKVAQSSYEQYF
TRBD1,.,TRBV7-9,TRBJ2-7,TGTGCCAGCAGCTGGGACAGCTACTACGAGCAGTACTTC,CASSWDSYYEQYF
.,.,TRBV7-2,TRBJ2-7,TGTGCCAGCAGCTCGATCCCTTCCGAGCAGTACTTC,CASSSIPSEQYF
.,.,TRBV4-1,TRBJ1-2,TGCGCCAGCAGCCCAATTGACAACTATCCTGGCTACACCTTC,CASSPIDNYPGYTF
.,.,TRBV10-2,TRBJ1-1,TGCGCCAGCAGTGAGTGGACAGTGAACACTGAAGCTTTCTTT,CASSEWTVNTEAFF
TRBD2,.,TRBV5-1,TRBJ2-3,TGCGCCAGCAGCTTCCTTAGCGGGAGCCCCACAGATACGCAGTATTTT,CASSFLSGSPTDTQYF
.,once,TRBV30,TRBJ2-7,TGTGCCTGGAGTGCGGCAGGCAGCTATTACGAGCAGTACTTC,CAWSAAGSYYEQYF
.,.,TRBV30,TRBJ1-2,TGTGCCTGGAGGGGAAACAATGGCTACACCTTC,CAWRGNNGYTF
TRBD1,.,TRBV11-2,TRBJ2-5,TGTGCCAGCAGCTTAGGGGACAGGGCTGGGACCCAGTACTTC,CASSLGDRAGTQYF
TRBD2,.,TRBV14,TRBJ2-2,TGTGCCAGCAGCCAAGACCGGGGGGTGCGCACCGGGGAGCTGTTTTTT,CASSQDRGVRTGELFF
TRBD2,.,TRBV5-8,TRBJ2-2,TGTGCCACTCTAGCGGGGGCCCAAAACACCGGGGAGCTGTTTTTT,CATLAGAQNTGELFF
.,.,TRBV6-5,TRBJ1-5,TGTGCCAGCAGTTACTCGGGAGAGAATCAGCCCCAGCATTTT,CASSYSGENQPQHF
.,.,TRBV10-3,TRBJ2-7,TGTGCCATCAGTGGCCAGGGGACCTACGAGCAGTACTTC,CAISGQGTYEQYF
TRBD1,.,TRBV6-1,TRBJ2-1,TGTGCCACCCAAAGGGACAGGGGGAACAATGAGCAGTTCTTC,CATQRDRGNNEQFF
.,.,TRBV5-1,TRBJ2-5,TGCGCCAGCAGCTTGCGACACTTGCGGGAGACCCAGTACTTC,CASSLRHLRETQYF
TRBD2,.,TRBV5-1,TRBJ2-1,TGCGCCAGCAGCTTGGCCAAGGGGACTAGCCTGACCTATGAGCAGTTCTTC,CASSLAKGTSLTYEQFF
TRBD1,once,TRBV7-8,TRBJ2-7,TGTGCCAGCAGCTTAGCGCCAGGACAGGGGGGACCGGGACTAGTACGCTACGAGCAGTACTTC,CASSLAPGQGGPGLVRYEQYF
.,.,TRBV10-3,TRBJ2-6,TGTGCCATCAGTGAGTCAGGGGGGCTTGGGGCCAACGTCCTGACTTTC,CAISESGGLGANVLTF
.,once,TRBV6-5,TRBJ2-2,TGTGCCAGCAGTTACGCTCAGCCATCGAACACCGGGGAGCTGTTTTTT,CASSYAQPSNTGELFF
TRBD1,.,TRBV7-2,TRBJ2-7,TGTGCCAGCAGGATGCCGGGACAGGGTGTGTACGAGCAGTACTTC,CASRMPGQGVYEQYF
.,.,TRBV7-2,TRBJ2-5,TGTGCCAGCAGCTTAGCGAGCGGGTGGGCGGAGACCCAGTACTTC,CASSLASGWAETQYF
.,once,TRBV7-2,TRBJ1-2,TGTGCCAGCAGCTTTCCGGGCCGCGGCTACACCTTC,CASSFPGRGYTF
.,.,TRBV6-9,TRBJ2-2,TGTGCCAGCAGTTCGAGGGCCTGGGACGGGGAGCTGTTTTTT,CASSSRAWDGELFF
.,.,TRBV12-5,TRBJ1-3,TGTGCTAGTGGTTACGACAGAGGCTCTGGAAACACCATATATTTT,CASGYDRGSGNTIYF
.,.,TRBV4-3,TRBJ2-1,TGCGCCAGCAGCCAAGATAGGAGAGTAACAGGGAGGGATGAGCAGTTCTTC,CASSQDRRVTGRDEQFF
TRBD1,.,TRBV5-4,TRBJ2-2,TGTGCCAGCAGCAGGGAGACAGGGCAAACCGGGGAGCTGTTTTTT,CASSRETGQTGELFF
.,.,TRBV10-3,TRBJ1-1,TGTGCCGCGGGGGCAGGGGTCACTGAAGCTTTCTTT,CAAGAGVTEAFF
TRBD2,few,TRBV6-6,TRBJ2-1,TGTGCCAGCAGTCGGACTAGCAGGCATGAGCAGTTCTTC,CASSRTSRHEQFF
.,.,TRBV25-1,TRBJ1-3,TGTGCCAGCACCCACTCCCCCGTGGGGGCTGGAAACACCATATATTTT,CASTHSPVGAGNTIYF
TRBD2,.,TRBV19,TRBJ2-7,TGTGCCAGTAGTATTCGTAGACTAGCGGGGCTGGAGGAGCAGTACTTC,CASSIRRLAGLEEQYF
.,.,TRBV4-1,TRBJ2-7,TGCGCCAGCAGCCAAGTCGCGGGACCTATAATCGAGCAGTACTTC,CASSQVAGPIIEQYF
.,.,TRBV7-2,TRBJ1-1,TGTGCCAGCAGCTTATACGTAGGGAACACTGAAGCTTTCTTT,CASSLYVGNTEAFF
.,.,TRBV28,TRBJ2-7,TGTGCCAGCAGTCTCATATCGCTCGGGGCCGGTCCTAGGAACTACGAGCAGTACTTC,CASSLISLGAGPRNYEQYF
.,.,TRBV6-1,TRBJ2-7,TGTGCCAGCAGTGAAGGGCGGGCCTCCTACGAGCAGTACTTC,CASSEGRASYEQYF
.,.,TRBV7-8,TRBJ1-2,TGTGCCAGTTTAGATCCGGGCTACACCTTC,CASLDPGYTF
TRBD2,.,TRBV5-6,TRBJ2-3,TGTGCCAGCAGCTTGGTCCTAGCGGGGGGGCCGGGCACAGATACGCAGTATTTT,CASSLVLAGGPGTDTQYF
.,.,TRBV4-2,TRBJ1-1,TGTGCCAGCAGCCGGCCCACGGATAACACTGAAGCTTTCTTT,CASSRPTDNTEAFF
.,.,TRBV2,TRBJ1-5,TGTGCCAGCAGTACTACCGGGACCGGTTATAGCAATCAGCCCCAGCATTTT,CASSTTGTGYSNQPQHF
TRBD2,.,TRBV28,TRBJ2-7,TGTGCCAGCACCCTTGGGGCCGGACTAGCTTACGAGCAGTACTTC,CASTLGAGLAYEQYF
TRBD1,.,TRBV2,TRBJ1-2,TGTGCCAGCAGCGCGGGACAGGGGTGGGGCTACACCTTC,CASSAGQGWGYTF
.,few,TRBV19,TRBJ2-7,TGTGCCAGTAGTATTGGGGTCGAGCAGTACTTC,CASSIGVEQYF
.,.,TRBV6-6,TRBJ1-5,TGTGCCAGCATCCGGGAACCCAGCGGAACTCAGCCCCAGCATTTT,CASIREPSGTQPQHF
.,few,TRBV19,TRBJ2-7,TGTGCCAGTAGTCAGACAGGCATCCCGTCCTACGAGCAGTACTTC,CASSQTGIPSYEQYF